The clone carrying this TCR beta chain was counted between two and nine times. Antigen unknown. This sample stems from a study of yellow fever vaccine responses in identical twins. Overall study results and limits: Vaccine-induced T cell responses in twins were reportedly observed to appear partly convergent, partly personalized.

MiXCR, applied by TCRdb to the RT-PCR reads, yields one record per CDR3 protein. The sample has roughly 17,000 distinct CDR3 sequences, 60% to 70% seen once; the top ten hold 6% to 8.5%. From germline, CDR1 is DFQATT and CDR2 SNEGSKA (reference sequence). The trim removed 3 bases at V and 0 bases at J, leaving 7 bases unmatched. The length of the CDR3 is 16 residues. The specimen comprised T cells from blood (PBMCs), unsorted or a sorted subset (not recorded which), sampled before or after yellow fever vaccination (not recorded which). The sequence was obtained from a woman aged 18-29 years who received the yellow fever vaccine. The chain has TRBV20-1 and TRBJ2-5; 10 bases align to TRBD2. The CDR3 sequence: CSARETSGWNQETQYF. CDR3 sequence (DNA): TGCAGTGCTAGGGAGACTAGCGGGTGGAACCAAGAGACCCAGTACTTC.